Listed here is a single T cell receptor beta chain. The antigen remains unidentified. The investigators reverse transcribed all of the isolated RNA, so they sequenced expressed TCRB transcripts. TCRdb's copy holds only in-frame clones and misses some; the assay was immunoSEQ multiplex PCR. The data show some 410,000 clones, approximately 10% seen once. Every sorted population was more than 95% pure. This entry belongs to a study of beta chain features in type 1 diabetes. Study-level points and caveats: Type 1 diabetes patients showed fewer insertions and more deletions at VDJ junctions.

The length of the CDR3 is 15 residues. From germline, CDR1 is SGHRS and CDR2 YFSETQ. V lost 0 bases and J 5 bases, leaving 12 bases between the germline ends. The TCR originated in a woman aged 18 to 35 in good health. The chain carries TRBV5-1 and TRBJ2-1; unclear D gene. The sequenced material came from naive CD4+ T cells from blood. CDR3 sequence (DNA): TGCGCCAGCAGCTTGGATGGGTCAGGAGACAATGAGCAGTTCTTC. Translated, it gives CASSLDGSGDNEQFF.